The source of this T cell receptor beta chain is a study of graft-versus-host responses after intestinal transplantation (dated by TCRdb to the early 2020s). As for the study more broadly: Multivisceral, liver-intestinal, or isolated intestinal transplants were received by the recipients. Of the roughly 25 intestinal transplant recipients enrolled in the cohort, one of whom was a retransplant, a few patients without pretransplant specimens were excluded. Alloreactive clones were identified by sequencing pre-transplant mixed lymphocyte reaction products and comparing them with unstimulated pre-transplant donor and recipient T cells. All recipients received anti-thymocyte globulin induction followed by maintenance tacrolimus and steroids for around three years. Donor T cell macrochimerism was defined as a peak of at least 4% donor T cells among recipient peripheral blood mononuclear cells. Rather than being sequenced by the commercial service, samples from a few later patients were sequenced in-house on an Illumina MiSeq and processed with MiXCR. After intestinal transplantation, graft-versus-host and host-versus-graft alloreactive T cell clones in the graft, circulation and bone marrow were tracked using bulk TCR-beta CDR3 sequencing. The full study reports these points: Early after transplant, peak levels of circulating GvH clones were found to be associated with declines in HvG clones. GvH clones turned up in recipient bone marrow, with some appearing earlier in ileal mucosa or blood, a pattern consistent with an intestinal mucosal origin. High GvH to HvG T cell clonal ratios were observed in the allografts of patients with donor T cell macrochimerism. Conclusions were limited by the relatively low number and heterogeneity of intestinal transplant patients.

Deletion took 5 bases off V and 7 bases off J, with a span of 15 bases between the germline ends. The CDR3 runs 14 residues from the cysteine to the phenylalanine. The entry retains the CDR3 DNA only, 42 bases that are in frame from base 1. The germline V gene (reference sequence) specifies LNHDA as CDR1 and SQIVND as CDR2. Worth noting for this clone: No cognate antigen has been identified for it. Base qualities are not recorded, but no much larger clone differs from it by a single base.

Preparation of the library involved the immunoSEQ multiplex PCR assay. For most patients, genomic DNA was isolated with the Qiagen DNeasy Blood and Tissue Kit and shipped frozen to Adaptive Biotechnologies for TCR sequencing. Adaptive Biotechnologies carried out high-throughput TCR-beta CDR3 sequencing of genomic DNA for most patients. For the original study's pipeline: TCR sequencing data for roughly 20 patients were retrieved from Adaptive's ImmunoSEQ software; a few other patients were processed with MiXCR and VDJtools. To correct CD4 versus CD8 sorting errors, any sequence found in both subsets at a frequency ratio below 5:1 was removed. CDR3 nucleotide sequences shared by donor and recipient were removed because the origin of these sequences could not be assigned. Alloreactive clones required at least 2-fold expansion over unstimulated cells and minimum CFSE-low frequency of 0.002% (template counts) or 0.001% (read counts). Clones were considered mappable if detected in sequenced pre-transplant spleen, lymph node, or MLR CFSE-low populations of the donor or recipient. Cumulative frequency of alloreactive clones was calculated as a percentage of all sequences weighted by copy number. In TCRdb, the immuneACCESS table is reduced to in-frame sequences with V and J assigned. These tables do not hold every clone; where another copy was compared, an unresolved V gene accounts for under half, and the others remain unexplained. From that table come the V and J calls and clone size; the DNA was used to work out D and trimming. In this sample the table shows 120,000 or so clones, just over 90% of which occur a single time. The top ten clones comprise 0.4% to 0.65% of the sample.

The time point label corresponds to: cells obtained before transplantation from donor or recipient. CD3+CD4+ and CD3+CD8+ populations were FACS-sorted from unstimulated pre-transplant donor and recipient cells taken from spleen or lymph nodes. The V and J segments used are TRBV19 and TRBJ1-5; the D gene is perhaps TRBD1, on 5 matching bases. The receptor was derived from a human donor who received an intestinal transplant. Sequencing used unstimulated CD8+ T cells sorted from spleen or lymph node cells, obtained before intestinal transplant. The DNA sequence follows: TGTGCCAGTAGTTCGGGGCAGGTAAACCAGCCCCAGCATTTT. Its translation reads: CASSSGQVNQPQHF.